The 25 T cell receptor beta chains below all came from one sample that was sequenced in a study of Ad26.COV2.S vaccination and SARS-CoV-2 variants. Only in-frame clones appear in the TCRdb table, and some are missing; sequencing was by immunoSEQ multiplex PCR. The data contain approximately 280,000 clones, more than 70% of them singletons. Treatment noted: over 15 received Ad26.COV2.S at low or high dose, single or two shots; roughly five received placebo; per-sample allocation not given. Material that was analyzed had been drawn on day 63 after the first vaccine or placebo injection. Sequencing used peripheral blood, obtained in a trial of Ad26.COV2.S vaccine versus placebo. These receptors were taken from a person between 18 and 65 years old who received the Ad26.COV2.S COVID-19 vaccine or a placebo.

V and J are TRBV7-2 and TRBJ2-7; D is perhaps TRBD1 (6 bases). V lost 5 bases, J lost 1 base, and 15 bases lay in between. CDR3 size: 15 residues. CDR1 is SGHTA and CDR2 is FQGNSA in the germline V gene. This CDR3 reads CASSLATGWSYEQYF. The CDR3 DNA follows: TGTGCCAGCAGCCTCGCGACAGGCTGGTCCTACGAGCAGTACTTC. The full variable domain, completed using reference TRBV7-2 and TRBJ2-7, is GAGVSQSPSNKVTEKGKDVELRCDPISGHTALYWYRQSLGQGLEFLIYFQGNSAPDKSGLPSDRFSAERTGGSVSTLTIQRTQQEDSAVYLCASSLATGWSYEQYFGPGTRLTVT.

The gene calls are TRBV3-1 (or the pseudogene TRBV3-2) and TRBJ2-1; the D gene could be TRBD1 or TRBD2 (5 bases each). Trimming took off 3 bases at V and 5 bases at J, with 14 bases between the two ends. CDR1 and CDR2 (germline): LGHDT, YNNKEL (reference sequence). The CDR3 extends over 15 amino acids. This chain's CDR3 is CASSHGASINNEQFF. As DNA, the CDR3 is TGTGCCAGCAGCCACGGGGCTAGCATTAACAATGAGCAGTTCTTC.

The CDR3 sequence is CASSRTTLSGRVSDTQYF. DNA of the CDR3: TGCGCCAGCAGCCGGACGACTTTGAGCGGGAGGGTATCAGATACGCAGTATTTT. The chain uses TRBV4-1 and TRBJ2-3; 10 bases fit TRBD2. V was pared by 4 bases and J by 4 bases, with 14 bases of the junction left unmatched. There are 18 residues in the CDR3. Per the germline V gene, CDR1 is MGHRA and CDR2 is YSYEKL.

V usage is TRBV6-5 and J usage is TRBJ2-1; 11 nucleotides match TRBD1. V shed 4 bases, J shed 2 bases, and the junction held 4 bases outside the gene matches. This CDR3 comprises 16 residues. Germline lookup yields CDR1 MNHEY and CDR2 SVGAGI. In DNA, the CDR3 is TGTGCCAGCAGTTCCAGGACAGGGGGCACCTACAATGAGCAGTTCTTC. Translated, it gives CASSSRTGGTYNEQFF.

The CDR3 nucleotides read TGTGCCAGCAGTTACTCCCCCGGGACGTACCTATGGCCCCAGCATTTT. Amino acid sequence: CASSYSPGTYLWPQHF. V gene TRBV6-2 or TRBV6-3 combines with J gene TRBJ1-5; TRBD1 is a possible D gene (5 bases). V was pared by 0 bases and J by 9 bases, with 18 bases between. Germline values: CDR1 MNHEY, CDR2 SVGEGT. This CDR3 is 16 amino acids long.

The chain links TRBV30 to TRBJ1-6; D might be TRBD1 (5 bases). Germline CDR1 is GTSNPN and CDR2 is SVGIG (reference sequence). V lost 3 bases to trimming and J lost 6 bases, with 9 bases between them. CDR3 length: 13 residues. This CDR3 is CAWSLDSNSPLHF. Here the CDR3 DNA reads TGTGCCTGGAGCCTAGACAGTAATTCACCCCTCCACTTT.

This chain joins TRBV27 and TRBJ2-1, with TRBD2 matching 12 bases. The germline CDR1 and CDR2 sequences are MNHEY and SMNVEV (reference sequence). V shed 4 bases, J shed 4 bases, and the junction held 8 bases outside the gene matches. The CDR3 contains 17 residues. CDR3 bases: TGTGCCAGCAGTTCGAGACTAGCGGGAGCAAGGTACAATGAGCAGTTCTTC. Encoded protein: CASSSRLAGARYNEQFF.

The genes are TRBV5-5 and TRBJ1-2, with 7 bases that match TRBD1. The junction had 6 bases not matched to a gene; V was cut back by 0 bases and J by 1 base. Germline-derived CDR1 and CDR2 are SGHKS and YYEKEE (reference sequence). This CDR3 is built from 16 residues. This CDR3 is CASSLAEGAGNYGYTF. The CDR3 nucleotides read TGTGCCAGCAGCTTGGCGGAGGGGGCGGGTAACTATGGCTACACCTTC.

V usage is TRBV6-5 and J usage is TRBJ2-3, with TRBD2 matching 7 bases. The trim removed 2 bases at V and 0 bases at J, leaving 2 bases unmatched. This CDR3 has 15 residues. The germline CDR1 and CDR2 sequences are MNHEY and SVGAGI. CDR3: CASSYASGSTDTQYF. CDR3 sequence (DNA): TGTGCCAGCAGTTACGCTAGCGGTAGCACAGATACGCAGTATTTT.

CDR3 residues: CASSQGAGSPLHF. The CDR3 nucleotides read TGCGCCAGCAGCCAGGGGGCGGGTTCACCCCTCCACTTT. The rearrangement links TRBV4-1 to TRBJ1-6, with D perhaps matching TRBD1 (6 bases). CDR3 length: 13 residues. The V and J ends lost 3 bases and 9 bases respectively, with 9 bases between them. Looked up from germline, CDR1 is MGHRA and CDR2 is YSYEKL.

V is TRBV18 and J is TRBJ1-6; D unresolved. In germline, CDR1 is KGHSH, CDR2 LQKENI. The V gene lost 5 bases and the J gene lost 7 bases, with 18 bases spanning the gap. The CDR3 is made up of 16 amino acids. The DNA for the CDR3 is TGTGCCAGCTCATCCGCAAGCACGGCGGGGAATTCACCCCTCCACTTT. Translated: CASSSASTAGNSPLHF. Based on the CDR3 plus reference TRBV18 and TRBJ1-6, the full variable domain is NAGVMQNPRHLVRRRGQEARLRCSPMKGHSHVYWYRQLPEEGLKFMVYLQKENIIDESGMPKERFSAEFPKEGPSILRIQQVVRGDSAAYFCASSSASTAGNSPLHFGNGTRLTVT.

This clone was recorded once. The chain couples TRBV29-1 to TRBJ1-1; no reliable D call. Germline V gene lookup returns CDR1 SQVTM and CDR2 ANQGSEA. The V end lost 4 bases, the J end lost 2 bases, and 8 bases lay between the germline ends. This CDR3 contains 12 residues. The CDR3 is CSVGKVNTEAFF. The CDR3 nucleotides are TGCAGCGTTGGAAAAGTAAACACTGAAGCTTTCTTT.

The chain combines TRBV10-2 with TRBJ2-7; no definite D call. Per the germline V gene, CDR1 is WSHSY and CDR2 is SAAADI. V was trimmed by 4 bases and J by 6 bases, leaving 13 bases between them. This CDR3 contains 13 residues. CDR3 region: CASSGTVNVEQYF. As DNA, the CDR3 is TGCGCCAGCAGTGGGACCGTTAACGTCGAGCAGTACTTC.

The chain uses TRBV18 and TRBJ2-3; 7 nucleotides agree with TRBD1. V dropped 3 bases and J dropped 4; count of bases not matched to a gene: 4. In germline, CDR1 is KGHSH, CDR2 LQKENI. The CDR3 has 14 residues. The CDR3 DNA is TGTGCCAGCTCACCGGCAGGGGGAGCAGATACGCAGTATTTT. Its protein is CASSPAGGADTQYF.

The CDR3 region is CASSYRLAGTDTQYF. The CDR3 DNA follows: TGTGCCAGCAGTTATCGACTAGCGGGCACAGATACGCAGTATTTT. The chain joins TRBV6-5 to TRBJ2-3; TRBD2 matches 9 bases. Germline loops: CDR1 MNHEY, CDR2 SVGAGI. V dropped 3 bases and J dropped 1; count of bases not matched to a gene: 2. The CDR3 is 15 amino acids.

CDR3 bases: TGTGCCAGTAGTAGTCAGCTGATGAACACTGAAGCTTTCTTT. It specifies CASSSQLMNTEAFF. The chain is built from TRBV19 and TRBJ1-1; no reliable D call. Germline V gene sequence: CDR1 LNHDA, CDR2 SQIVND (reference sequence). This CDR3 comprises 14 residues. Trimming took off 4 bases at V and 0 bases at J, with 9 bases between the two ends.

The chain joins TRBV7-3 to TRBJ2-7; 9 bases match TRBD2. The CDR3 length is 19 residues. Germline V CDR1 and CDR2: SGHTA, FQGTGA. The trim removed 5 bases at V and 0 bases at J, leaving 17 bases unmatched. CDR3 bases: TGTGCCAGCAGCCCACCCAGCGGGGGGCCCGGAAGATTCTCCTACGAGCAGTACTTC. It yields the protein CASSPPSGGPGRFSYEQYF.

The sample holds a few counts of this clone. The J gene is TRBJ2-3, the V gene TRBV12-2; TRBD2, the table's D call, was not compared with the DNA. TRBV12-2 is reported as a pseudogene. This CDR3 spans 14 amino acids. CDR3: CASRSPRSGDTQYF. The CDR3 DNA reads as TGTGCAAGTCGCTCCCCCCGATCCGGAGATACGCAGTATTTT.

The genes are TRBV5-5 and TRBJ1-5; D remains unclear. CDR3 length: 13 amino acids. Germline values: CDR1 SGHKS, CDR2 YYEKEE (reference sequence). V was cut by 2 bases and J by 5 bases, with 8 bases left in between. The CDR3 DNA is TGTGCCAGCAGCTTTGCGGACGATCAGCCCCAGCATTTT. This sequence encodes CASSFADDQPQHF.

This clone was recorded a few times. The rearrangement links TRBV11-2 to TRBJ1-1; D is possibly TRBD1 (5 bases). The V end lost 5 bases, the J end lost 5 bases, and 18 bases lay between the germline ends. The CDR3 length is 15 residues. CDR1 is SGHAT, CDR2 FQNNGV, per germline. This CDR3 is CASSTRPGGGTEAFF. DNA for the CDR3: TGTGCCAGCAGCACCCGCCCCGGGGGTGGGACTGAAGCTTTCTTT.

The CDR3: CAISEGGTSGRDTQYF. The CDR3 DNA follows: TGTGCCATCAGTGAGGGGGGTACTAGCGGGAGAGATACGCAGTATTTT. The chain combines TRBV10-3 with TRBJ2-3, with TRBD2 identical over 11 bases. V was pared by 2 bases and J by 5 bases, with 6 bases of the junction left unmatched. Germline V gene sequence: CDR1 ENHRY, CDR2 SYGVKD. The CDR3 sequence is 16 residues long.

The chain employs TRBV6-5 and TRBJ2-3; tentatively, D is TRBD2 (5 bases). The CDR3 spans 14 residues. Trimming stripped 0 bases from V and 7 bases from J, with 11 bases between. Germline loops: CDR1 MNHEY, CDR2 SVGAGI. The CDR3, as DNA: TGTGCCAGCAGTTACTCGGAGCCGGGGAATACGCAGTATTTT. Its protein is CASSYSEPGNTQYF.

The CDR3, as DNA: TGCGCCAGCAGCTTATGGGAGATGAACACTGAAGCTTTCTTT. Translation: CASSLWEMNTEAFF. The rearrangement joins TRBV5-1 to TRBJ1-1; no clear D gene. Trimming shortened V by 2 bases and J by 0 bases, and 8 bases separated the two germline ends. The CDR3 loop spans 14 amino acids. CDR1 and CDR2 from the germline V gene are SGHRS and YFSETQ.

The genes are TRBV7-9 and TRBJ1-1; D ambiguous. This CDR3 has 12 amino acids. V lost 4 bases, J lost 4 bases, and 7 bases lay in between. CDR1 SEHNR and CDR2 FQNEAQ come from the germline V gene (reference sequence). The CDR3 nucleotides read TGTGCCAGCAGCTCGCTCCTCACTGAAGCTTTCTTT. Translation: CASSSLLTEAFF. Variable domain in full (rest from reference TRBV7-9 and TRBJ1-1): DTGVSQNPRHKITKRGQNVTFRCDPISEHNRLYWYRQTLGQGPEFLTYFQNEAQLEKSRLLSDRFSAERPKGSFSTLEIQRTEQGDSAMYLCASSSLLTEAFFGQGTRLTVV.

The chain joins TRBV3-1 (or the pseudogene TRBV3-2) to TRBJ2-7; 10 bases agree with TRBD1. This CDR3 has 17 amino acids. Germline lookup yields CDR1 LGHDT and CDR2 YNNKEL (reference sequence). After removal of 1 base from V and 5 bases from J, the junction contained 11 bases not matched to a gene. CDR3 DNA: TGTGCCAGCAGCCAAGTAATTCTCCGGGACAGGGGAGACGAGCAGTACTTC. Its translation: CASSQVILRDRGDEQYF.